Below are 9 T cell receptor beta chains sequenced from a single sample in a study of human T cells and chemical hapten exposure. TCRdb processed the RACE reads anew with MiXCR; each CDR3 protein has one entry. This sample has approximately 97,000 distinct CDR3 sequences, with 25% to 30% found just once. Specified time point: patch test 3, about 24 weeks after DPC sensitization. The treatment was: therapeutic diphenylcyclopropenone sensitization with weekly scalp DPC. The source material was whole blood, sampled in connection with sensitization to the hapten diphenylcyclopropenone (DPC). All receptors derive from a man between 40 and 49 years old with alopecia areata. Some clones in this sample may be carry-over from other donors' samples.

The J gene is TRBJ2-7, the V gene TRBV20-1; D remains ambiguous. The CDR3 is made up of 14 amino acids. V gave up 1 base and J gave up 0 bases, with 10 bases separating them. Per germline, CDR1 DFQATT and CDR2 SNEGSKA (reference sequence). For the CDR3, the DNA is TGCAGTGCTAGAGGGGCGGATTTCTCCTACGAGCAGTACTTC. Protein product: CSARGADFSYEQYF.

The chain combines TRBV4-1 with TRBJ2-5, with 9 bases aligning to TRBD1. This CDR3 is 15 amino acids long. Germline V gene data show CDR1 as MGHRA and CDR2 as YSYEKL. V trimming: 0 bases; J trimming: 4 bases; junction bases outside the gene matches: 3. The CDR3 DNA reads as TGCGCCAGCAGCCAAGAGGGACAGGGCTTAGAGACCCAGTACTTC. Translating gives CASSQEGQGLETQYF.

The table lists this clonotype with many counts. The chain joins TRBV12-3 or TRBV12-4 to TRBJ1-1; 7 positions agree with TRBD1. This CDR3 has 13 amino acids. V dropped 5 bases and J dropped 9; count of bases not matched to a gene: 9. In DNA, the CDR3 is TGTGCCAGCAGTCCGGGACAGAGAACCCAAGCTTTCTTT. It specifies CASSPGQRTQAFF.

V gene TRBV20-1 combines with J gene TRBJ2-7; D is ambiguous. Trimming shortened V by 2 bases and J by 0 bases, and 14 bases separated the two germline ends. This CDR3 has 15 amino acids. Germline values: CDR1 DFQATT, CDR2 SNEGSKA (reference sequence). In DNA form, the CDR3 reads TGCAGTGCTAGAAAAGCCACTCTCAGCTCCTACGAGCAGTACTTC. Its protein product is CSARKATLSSYEQYF.

The V call is TRBV12-3 or TRBV12-4, the J call TRBJ2-7; 9 nucleotides match TRBD1. V trimming: 5 bases; J trimming: 5 bases; junction bases outside the gene matches: 10. The CDR3 is 15 amino acids. The CDR3 DNA follows: TGTGCCAGCAGTCTAACAGGGGGCGCCCACCACGAGCAGTACTTC. As protein: CASSLTGGAHHEQYF.

This chain uses TRBV5-1 with TRBJ1-1, with 7 bases that match TRBD1. J was trimmed by 6 bases and V by 5 bases; bases with no gene match: 10. Germline lookup yields CDR1 SGHRS and CDR2 YFSETQ. The CDR3 covers 14 residues. The CDR3 is CASRRTGEGPEAFF. The CDR3 DNA sequence: TGCGCCAGCAGACGGACAGGCGAGGGGCCTGAAGCTTTCTTT. The whole variable domain, filled in from reference TRBV5-1 and TRBJ1-1, reads KAGVTQTPRYLIKTRGQQVTLSCSPISGHRSVSWYQQTPGQGLQFLFEYFSETQRNKGNFPGRFSGRQFSNSRSEMNVSTLELGDSALYLCASRRTGEGPEAFFGQGTRLTVV.

The table lists this clonotype with many counts. The chain has TRBV5-5 and TRBJ2-3; D gene uncertain. V was shortened by 1 base and J by 3 bases, with 12 bases between the two germline ends. Germline lookup yields CDR1 SGHKS and CDR2 YYEKEE (reference sequence). The CDR3 spans 15 residues. Here the CDR3 reads CASSLNNHPTDTQYF. The CDR3 coding sequence is TGTGCCAGCAGCTTGAATAACCACCCAACAGATACGCAGTATTTT.

The rearrangement links TRBV5-1 to TRBJ2-7; unclear D gene. CDR3 size: 14 residues. The V gene lost 1 base and the J gene lost 0 bases, with 8 bases spanning the gap. Germline V gene lookup returns CDR1 SGHRS and CDR2 YFSETQ. This chain's CDR3 is CASSLQESSYEQYF. CDR3 DNA: TGCGCCAGCAGCTTGCAGGAGAGCTCCTACGAGCAGTACTTC.

The chain links TRBV5-4 to TRBJ2-5, with unresolved D. The germline gives CDR1 SGHNT, CDR2 YYREEE (reference sequence). Trimming cost V 4 bases and J 3 bases, with 13 bases left between them. This CDR3 is 14 amino acids long. CDR3 region: CASSRVGPEETQYF. The CDR3 bases are TGTGCCAGCAGCCGGGTCGGGCCGGAAGAGACCCAGTACTTC.